This TCR beta chain was documented in a study of cytomegalovirus exposure and HLA in healthy donors. Study results and limitations: Donors belonging to an Asian-associated ancestry cluster reportedly showed fewer N-insertions in productive TCRs than the roughly 680-donor mean, according to what a later analysis found. With later analysis, a missense DCLRE1C variant became linked to TCR beta V- and J-gene trimming. In an earlier analysis, most TCR beta V segments were productive about 87% or about 30% of the time.

PCR amplification relied on 60 Vbeta primers (plus 13 Jbeta primers). Profiled with immunoSEQ multiplex PCR; TCRdb holds only in-frame clones, not every one. The table includes about 50,000 clones, around four fifths detected once. With regard to this clone: Its antigen is still unknown.

CDR1 is MGHRA and CDR2 is YSYEKL in the germline V gene. The CDR3 contains 16 residues. Germline trimming cut 4 bases from V and 0 bases from J; bases unmatched to any gene: 5. Sequencing input: PBMCs. The clonotype originates from a man aged 25-45 years in good health and CMV-seronegative. This sequence joins TRBV4-1 and TRBJ1-2; 10 bases align to TRBD1. CDR3 in DNA: TGCGCCAGCAGCCTACGGACAGGGGGAGCTAACTATGGCTACACCTTC. It translates to CASSLRTGGANYGYTF.